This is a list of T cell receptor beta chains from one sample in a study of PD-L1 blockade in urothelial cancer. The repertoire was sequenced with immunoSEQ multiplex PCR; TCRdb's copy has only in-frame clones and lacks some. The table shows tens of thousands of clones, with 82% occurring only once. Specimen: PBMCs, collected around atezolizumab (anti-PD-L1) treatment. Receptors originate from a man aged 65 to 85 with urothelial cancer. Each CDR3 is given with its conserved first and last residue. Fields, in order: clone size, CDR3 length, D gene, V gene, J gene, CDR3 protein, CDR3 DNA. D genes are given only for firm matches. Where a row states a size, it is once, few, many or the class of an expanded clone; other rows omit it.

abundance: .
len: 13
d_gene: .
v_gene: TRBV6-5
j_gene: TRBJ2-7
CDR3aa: CASRAGSSYEQYF
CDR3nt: TGTGCCAGCAGGGCGGGGAGCTCCTACGAGCAGTACTTC

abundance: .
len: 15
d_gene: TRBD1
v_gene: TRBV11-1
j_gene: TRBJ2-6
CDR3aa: CASSWTGAGANVLTF
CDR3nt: TGTGCCAGCAGCTGGACAGGGGCCGGGGCCAACGTCCTGACTTTC

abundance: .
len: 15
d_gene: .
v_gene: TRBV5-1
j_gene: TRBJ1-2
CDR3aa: CASRVQGDPNYGYTF
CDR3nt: TGCGCCAGCCGGGTCCAAGGCGATCCTAACTATGGCTACACCTTC

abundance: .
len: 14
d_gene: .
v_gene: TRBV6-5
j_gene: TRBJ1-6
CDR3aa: CASSWGPDGSPLHF
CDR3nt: TGTGCCAGCAGTTGGGGGCCCGACGGTTCACCCCTCCACTTT

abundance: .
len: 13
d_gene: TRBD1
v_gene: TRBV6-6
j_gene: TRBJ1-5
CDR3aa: CASRTGGGQPQHF
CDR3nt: TGTGCCAGCAGGACAGGGGGAGGTCAGCCCCAGCATTTT

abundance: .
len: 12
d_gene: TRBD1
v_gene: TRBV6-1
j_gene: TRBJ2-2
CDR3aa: CASRQGFGELFF
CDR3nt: TGTGCCAGCAGACAGGGGTTCGGGGAGCTGTTTTTT

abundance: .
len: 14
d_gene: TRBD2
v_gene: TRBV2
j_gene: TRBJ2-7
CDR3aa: CASSGLANAYEQYF
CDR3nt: TGTGCCAGCAGTGGACTAGCAAACGCCTACGAGCAGTACTTC

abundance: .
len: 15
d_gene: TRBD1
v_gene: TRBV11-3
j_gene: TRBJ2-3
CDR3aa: CASSPGGLGSDTQYF
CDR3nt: TGTGCCAGCAGCCCAGGGGGATTGGGATCAGATACGCAGTATTTT

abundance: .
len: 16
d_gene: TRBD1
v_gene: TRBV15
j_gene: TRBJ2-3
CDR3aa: CATSRVQGAGTDTQYF
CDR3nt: TGTGCCACCAGCAGAGTCCAGGGGGCGGGCACAGATACGCAGTATTTT

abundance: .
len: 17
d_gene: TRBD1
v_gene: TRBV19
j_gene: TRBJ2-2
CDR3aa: CASIGRGLVANTGELFF
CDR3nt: TGTGCCAGTATAGGCAGGGGGCTGGTTGCGAACACCGGGGAGCTGTTTTTT

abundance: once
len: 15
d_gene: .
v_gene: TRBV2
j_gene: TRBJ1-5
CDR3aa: CASSLGGDSNQPQHF
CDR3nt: TGTGCCAGCAGCCTTGGCGGGGATAGCAATCAGCCCCAGCATTTT

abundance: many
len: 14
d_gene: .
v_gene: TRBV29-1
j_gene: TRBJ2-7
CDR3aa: CSVEDGAGDYEQYF
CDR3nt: TGCAGCGTTGAAGATGGGGCAGGGGACTACGAGCAGTACTTC

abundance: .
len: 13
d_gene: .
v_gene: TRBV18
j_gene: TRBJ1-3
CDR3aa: CASSRELGNTIYF
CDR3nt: TGTGCCAGTTCCAGGGAACTTGGAAACACCATATATTTT

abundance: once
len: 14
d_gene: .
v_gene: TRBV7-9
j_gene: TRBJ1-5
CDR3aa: CASSLGPSNQPQHF
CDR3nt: TGTGCCAGCAGCTTAGGGCCTTCCAATCAGCCCCAGCATTTT

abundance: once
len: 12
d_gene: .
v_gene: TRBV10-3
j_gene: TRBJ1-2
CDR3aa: CAISLADYGYTF
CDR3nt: TGTGCCATCAGCTTGGCGGACTATGGCTACACCTTC

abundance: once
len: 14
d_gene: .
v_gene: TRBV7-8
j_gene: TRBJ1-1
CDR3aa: CASSFSRGNTEAFF
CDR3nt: TGTGCCAGCAGCTTTAGCAGGGGGAACACTGAAGCTTTCTTT

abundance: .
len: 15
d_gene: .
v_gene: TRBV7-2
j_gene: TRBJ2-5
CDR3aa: CASSLDSEAQETQYF
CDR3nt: TGTGCCAGCAGCTTAGATAGTGAGGCCCAAGAGACCCAGTACTTC

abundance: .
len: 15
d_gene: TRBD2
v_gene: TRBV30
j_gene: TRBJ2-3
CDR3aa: CASPTSGRAADTQYF
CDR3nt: TGTGCCTCCCCGACTAGCGGGAGGGCCGCAGATACGCAGTATTTT

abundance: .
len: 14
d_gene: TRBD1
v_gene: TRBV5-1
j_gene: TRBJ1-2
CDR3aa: CASSFEQGRGGYTF
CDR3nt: TGCGCCAGCAGCTTTGAACAGGGGCGCGGTGGCTACACCTTC

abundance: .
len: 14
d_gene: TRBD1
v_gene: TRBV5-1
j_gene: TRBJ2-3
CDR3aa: CASSLGQAEDTQYF
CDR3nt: TGCGCCAGCAGTTTAGGACAGGCAGAAGATACGCAGTATTTT

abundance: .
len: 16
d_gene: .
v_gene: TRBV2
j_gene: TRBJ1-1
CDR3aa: CASSDRPGDENTEAFF
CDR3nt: TGTGCCAGCAGTGACCGTCCGGGGGATGAGAACACTGAAGCTTTCTTT

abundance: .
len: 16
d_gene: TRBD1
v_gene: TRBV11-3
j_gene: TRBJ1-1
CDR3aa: CASRPHTGGGNTEAFF
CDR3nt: TGTGCCAGCAGGCCTCATACAGGGGGCGGGAACACTGAAGCTTTCTTT

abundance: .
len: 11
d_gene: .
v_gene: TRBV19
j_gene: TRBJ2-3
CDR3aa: CASQGADTQYF
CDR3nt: TGTGCCAGCCAGGGCGCAGATACGCAGTATTTT

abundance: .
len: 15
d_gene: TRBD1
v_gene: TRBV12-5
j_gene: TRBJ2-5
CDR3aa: CASGLIGTGEETQYF
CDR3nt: TGTGCTAGTGGTTTGATTGGGACAGGTGAAGAGACCCAGTACTTC

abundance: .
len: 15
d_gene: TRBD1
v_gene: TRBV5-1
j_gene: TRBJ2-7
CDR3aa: CASSWSDRGHYEQYF
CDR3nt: TGCGCCAGCAGCTGGTCGGACAGGGGGCACTACGAGCAGTACTTC

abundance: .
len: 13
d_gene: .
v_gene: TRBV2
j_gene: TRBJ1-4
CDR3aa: CASSGGDIGKLFF
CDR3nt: TGTGCCAGCAGTGGGGGGGATATCGGGAAACTGTTTTTT

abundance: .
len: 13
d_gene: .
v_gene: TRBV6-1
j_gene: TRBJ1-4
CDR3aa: CASLKGEGEKLFF
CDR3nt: TGTGCCAGCTTAAAGGGGGAGGGTGAAAAACTGTTTTTT

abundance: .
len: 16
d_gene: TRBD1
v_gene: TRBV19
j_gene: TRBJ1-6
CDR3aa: CASSKVRDRAESPLHF
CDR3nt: TGTGCCAGTAGTAAGGTTCGGGACAGAGCTGAATCACCCCTCCACTTT

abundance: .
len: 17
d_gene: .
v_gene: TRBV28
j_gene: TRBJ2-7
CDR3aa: CASSLATPPGPRYEQYF
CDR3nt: TGTGCCAGCTCACTAGCCACTCCCCCGGGACCAAGGTACGAGCAGTACTTC

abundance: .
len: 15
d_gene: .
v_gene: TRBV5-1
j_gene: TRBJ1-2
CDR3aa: CASSLGQGLPYGYTF
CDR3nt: TGCGCCAGCAGCTTGGGCCAGGGGCTTCCCTATGGCTACACCTTC

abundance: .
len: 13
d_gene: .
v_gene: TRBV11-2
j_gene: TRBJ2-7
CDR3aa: CASSLVRGSEQYF
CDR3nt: TGTGCCAGCAGCTTAGTAAGGGGTTCCGAGCAGTACTTC

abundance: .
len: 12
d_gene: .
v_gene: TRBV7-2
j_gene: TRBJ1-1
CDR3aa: CASSRVNTEAFF
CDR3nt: TGTGCCAGCAGCCGGGTGAACACTGAAGCTTTCTTT

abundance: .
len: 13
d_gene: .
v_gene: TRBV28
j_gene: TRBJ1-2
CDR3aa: CASSFSGNYGYTF
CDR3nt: TGTGCCAGCAGTTTTTCAGGAAACTATGGCTACACCTTC

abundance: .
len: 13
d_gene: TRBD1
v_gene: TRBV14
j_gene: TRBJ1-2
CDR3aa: CASSPGQGNGYTF
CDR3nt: TGTGCCAGCAGCCCTGGACAGGGGAATGGCTACACCTTC

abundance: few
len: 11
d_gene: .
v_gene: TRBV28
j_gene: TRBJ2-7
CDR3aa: CASTVDYEQYF
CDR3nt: TGTGCCAGCACCGTAGACTACGAGCAGTACTTC

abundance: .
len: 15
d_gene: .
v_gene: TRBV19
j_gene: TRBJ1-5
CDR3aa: CASSAGTRRNQPQHF
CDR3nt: TGTGCCAGTAGTGCCGGGACACGACGGAATCAGCCCCAGCATTTT

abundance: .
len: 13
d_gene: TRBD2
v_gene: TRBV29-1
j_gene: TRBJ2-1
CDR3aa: CSVDSGRALEQFF
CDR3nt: TGCAGCGTTGATAGCGGGAGGGCCCTTGAGCAGTTCTTC

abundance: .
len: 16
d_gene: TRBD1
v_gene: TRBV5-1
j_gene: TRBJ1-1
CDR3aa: CASSLREGAIVTEAFF
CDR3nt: TGCGCCAGCAGCTTGCGAGAGGGGGCCATCGTGACTGAAGCTTTCTTT

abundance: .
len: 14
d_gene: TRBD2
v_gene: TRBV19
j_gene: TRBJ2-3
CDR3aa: CASSMTSGRSTQYF
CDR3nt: TGTGCCAGTAGTATGACTAGCGGGAGGTCTACGCAGTATTTT

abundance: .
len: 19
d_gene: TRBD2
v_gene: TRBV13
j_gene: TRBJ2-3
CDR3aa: CASSPLPGLAGGPQDTQYF
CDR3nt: TGTGCCAGCAGCCCCCTCCCGGGACTAGCGGGAGGGCCTCAAGATACGCAGTATTTT

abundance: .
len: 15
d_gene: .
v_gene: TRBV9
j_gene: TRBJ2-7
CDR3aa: CASSVGWANTYEQYF
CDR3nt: TGTGCCAGCAGCGTAGGATGGGCCAACACCTACGAGCAGTACTTC

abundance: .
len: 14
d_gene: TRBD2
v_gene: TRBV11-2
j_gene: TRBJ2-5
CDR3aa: CASSFGGARETQYF
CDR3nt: TGTGCCAGCAGCTTCGGGGGGGCTCGAGAGACCCAGTACTTC

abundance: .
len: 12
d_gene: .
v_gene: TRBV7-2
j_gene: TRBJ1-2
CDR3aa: CASSPNSYGYTF
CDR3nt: TGTGCCAGCAGCCCCAACTCCTATGGCTACACCTTC

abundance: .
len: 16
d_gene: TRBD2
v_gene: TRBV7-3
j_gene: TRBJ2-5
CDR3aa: CASRPRGGAGQETQYF
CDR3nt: TGTGCCAGCAGGCCCCGGGGGGGGGCAGGGCAAGAGACCCAGTACTTC

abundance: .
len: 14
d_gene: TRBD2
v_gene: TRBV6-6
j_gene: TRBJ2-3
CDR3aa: CASSVAGLTDTQYF
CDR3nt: TGTGCCAGCTCCGTAGCGGGACTCACAGATACGCAGTATTTT

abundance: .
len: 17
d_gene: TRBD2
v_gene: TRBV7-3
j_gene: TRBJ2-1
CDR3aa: CASSLQTSVTSYNEQFF
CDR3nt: TGTGCCAGCAGCTTACAAACTAGCGTTACCTCCTACAATGAGCAGTTCTTC

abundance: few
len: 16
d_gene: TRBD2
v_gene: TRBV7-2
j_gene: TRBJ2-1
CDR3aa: CASSLSGGVSYNEQFF
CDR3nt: TGTGCCAGCAGTCTCAGCGGGGGGGTCTCCTACAATGAGCAGTTCTTC

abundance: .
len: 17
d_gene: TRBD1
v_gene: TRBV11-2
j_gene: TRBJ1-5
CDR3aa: CASSLHRGTEGNQPQHF
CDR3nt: TGTGCCAGCAGCCTCCACAGGGGGACTGAAGGCAATCAGCCCCAGCATTTT

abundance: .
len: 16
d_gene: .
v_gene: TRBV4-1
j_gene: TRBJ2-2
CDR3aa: CASSQDWSLNTGELFF
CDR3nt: TGCGCCAGCAGCCAAGATTGGAGTTTGAACACCGGGGAGCTGTTTTTT

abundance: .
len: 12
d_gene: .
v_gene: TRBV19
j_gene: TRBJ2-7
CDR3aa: CASSMYRDEQYF
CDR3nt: TGTGCCAGTAGTATGTACAGGGACGAGCAGTACTTC

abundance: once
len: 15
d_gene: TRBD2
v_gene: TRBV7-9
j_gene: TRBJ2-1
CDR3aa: CASSLRTSGSTEQFF
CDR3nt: TGTGCCAGCAGCTTGAGGACTAGCGGGAGCACTGAGCAGTTCTTC

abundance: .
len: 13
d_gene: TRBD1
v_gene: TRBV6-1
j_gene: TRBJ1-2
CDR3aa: CASSADRGYGYTF
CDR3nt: TGTGCCAGCAGTGCGGACAGGGGTTATGGCTACACCTTC

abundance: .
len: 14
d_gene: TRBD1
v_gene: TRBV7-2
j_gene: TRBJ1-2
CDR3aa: CASSSAGTGSGYTF
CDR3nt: TGTGCCAGCAGCTCCGCCGGGACAGGGTCCGGCTACACCTTC